This passage covers 21 T cell receptor beta chains from one sample sequenced in a study of prognosis after radiotherapy for stage I lung cancer. Using two-round multiplex PCR, the authors amplified TCR beta CDR3 from genomic DNA. The use of primers specific to each TRBV and TRBJ gene characterized first-round PCR. TCRdb re-called the multiplex PCR reads with MiXCR, one entry per CDR3 protein. This sample has 30,000 to 35,000 distinct CDR3 sequences, with about 30% found just once. The sequences come from PBMCs, collected before or after stereotactic body radiation therapy (not recorded which). These receptor sequences come from a donor older than 45 with non-small cell lung cancer.

This clonotype was observed many times. The chain carries TRBV4-1 and TRBJ2-2; D remains ambiguous. This CDR3 has 16 amino acids. Trimming took 4 bases from V and 2 from J, leaving 14 bases between them. CDR1 and CDR2 (germline): MGHRA, YSYEKL. CDR3 residues: CASSPNPIANTGELFF. In DNA, the CDR3 is TGCGCCAGCAGCCCTAACCCAATTGCAAACACCGGGGAGCTGTTTTTT.

This clonotype came up many times. Relative to the germline gene, one junction end is altered; a read error may explain this. The rearrangement links TRBV9 to TRBJ2-1, with 11 bases matching TRBD2. Germline V gene lookup returns CDR1 SGDLS and CDR2 YYNGEE. The CDR3 is 14 residues long. The CDR3 sequence is CASTVAGGPYEQFF. DNA for the CDR3: TGTGCCAGCACCGTAGCGGGAGGGCCGTATGAGCAGTTCTTC. Variable domain in full (rest from reference TRBV9 and TRBJ2-1): DSGVTQTPKHLITATGQRVTLRCSPRSGDLSVYWYQQSLDQGLQFLIQYYNGEERAKGNILERFSAQQFPDLHSELNLSSLELGDSALYFCASTVAGGPYEQFFGPGTRLTVL.

In its sample, this clonotype was seen many times. This rearrangement joins TRBV15 to TRBJ2-1; TRBD2 matches 11 bases. This CDR3 is 15 amino acids long. V was pared by 1 base and J by 10 bases, with 6 bases of the junction left unmatched. The germline gives CDR1 LNHNV, CDR2 YYDKDF (reference sequence). This chain's CDR3 is CATSRVLAGDGEQFF. CDR3 coding DNA: TGTGCCACCAGCAGAGTACTAGCGGGAGACGGGGAGCAGTTCTTC.

The table lists this clonotype with a few counts. The chain recombines TRBV19 with TRBJ2-1; D tentatively reads TRBD1 or TRBD2 (5 bases each). Germline lookup yields CDR1 LNHDA and CDR2 SQIVND (reference sequence). The CDR3 runs 15 residues. The CDR3 DNA sequence: TGTGCTACCTACCACCGGGGAAGGGGCTACAATGAGCAGTTCTTC. This codes for CATYHRGRGYNEQFF. Combining the CDR3 with reference TRBV19 and TRBJ2-1 gives the whole variable domain DGGITQSPKYLFRKEGQNVTLSCEQNLNHDAMYWYRQDPGQGLRLIYYSQIVNDFQKGDIAEGYSVSREKKESFPLTVTSAQKNPTAFYLCATYHRGRGYNEQFFGPGTRLTVL.

Only a few counts were recorded for this clonotype. Given a far larger clone just one base away, this is likely a sequencing read error. This sequence joins TRBV6-2 or TRBV6-3 and TRBJ1-2; D gene unclear. The CDR3 covers 14 residues. The germline CDR1 and CDR2 sequences are MNHEY and SVGEGT. The CDR3 is CASSYSAALYGHTF. The DNA of the CDR3 is TGTGCCAGCAGTTACTCCGCAGCGCTCTATGGCCACACCTTC.

Turning to this clonotype: A read error may be the cause here, since a much bigger clone is one base away. V and J are TRBV6-1 and TRBJ1-1; D uncertain. Trimming shortened V by 6 bases and J by 1 base, and 9 bases separated the two germline ends. CDR1 is MNHNS and CDR2 is SASEGT in the germline V gene. The CDR3 sequence is 13 residues long. The CDR3 sequence is CASSMTRNTEAFF. The CDR3, as DNA: TGTGCCAGCAGCATGACGAGGAACACTGAAGCTTTCTTT.

This clonotype came up many times. The chain couples TRBV28 to TRBJ2-5; D may correspond to TRBD1 or TRBD2 (7 bases each). Germline assignment: CDR1 MDHEN and CDR2 SYDVKM. The ends were cut back, 7 bases at V and 4 bases at J, with 22 bases in the middle. CDR3 length: 16 residues. The CDR3: CASTRGGGGRIETQYF. The CDR3, as DNA: TGTGCCAGCACCAGGGGAGGGGGCGGCCGGATAGAGACCCAGTACTTC.

At least ten counts were recorded for this clonotype. CDR3 sequence (DNA): TGCAGTGCTCCGGGGGACAGGCCGGTCCAACTCCACTTT. Translated, it gives CSAPGDRPVQLHF. This sequence joins TRBV20-1 and TRBJ1-6, with 8 bases matching TRBD1. CDR1 and CDR2 from the germline V gene are DFQATT and SNEGSKA (reference sequence). There are 13 residues in the CDR3. The V and J ends lost 5 bases and 16 bases, in that order; junction bases with no gene match: 13.

The sample holds many counts of this clonotype. A read error may produce the germline difference seen at one junction end. The genes are TRBV7-2 and TRBJ2-7; 7 bases line up with TRBD2. CDR1 is SGHTA and CDR2 is FQGNSA in the germline V gene. This CDR3 has 15 residues. CDR3 sequence (DNA): TGTGCCAGCAGCTTATTGCTAGCGGCCTCCTATGAGCAGTACTTC. This translates into CASSLLLAASYEQYF.

This clonotype showed up many times. The V and J genes are TRBV6-4 and TRBJ2-3; D is possibly TRBD1 or TRBD2 (5 bases each). V lost 6 bases and J 2 bases, leaving 18 bases between the germline ends. Germline values: CDR1 MRHNA, CDR2 SNTAGT. The CDR3 contains 16 residues. The CDR3 coding sequence is TGTGCCAGCAGAATCCTACCGGGACGAAACACAGATACGCAGTATTTT. Translating gives CASRILPGRNTDTQYF.

This sequence joins TRBV3-1 and TRBJ2-5; TRBD2 might be the D (6 bases). Germline V gene data show CDR1 as LGHDT and CDR2 as YNNKEL (reference sequence). This CDR3 contains 14 residues. V was clipped by 2 bases and J by 3 bases, with 10 bases between them. CDR3 bases: TGTGCCAGCAGCCAAAAAGGGACTGAAGAGACCCAGTACTTC. This sequence encodes CASSQKGTEETQYF.

This clonotype occurred many times. The chain joins TRBV5-1 to TRBJ2-7; D gene unclear. Trimming cost V 0 bases and J 0 bases, with 10 bases left between them. Looked up from germline, CDR1 is SGHRS and CDR2 is YFSETQ. The CDR3 is 15 residues long. CDR3 protein: CASSLDTTSSYEQYF. DNA for the CDR3: TGCGCCAGCAGCTTGGACACAACAAGCTCCTACGAGCAGTACTTC.

With regard to this clonotype: A clone one base away is much larger, so this may be a read error. V gene TRBV6-1 combines with J gene TRBJ1-1; possibly TRBD1 for D (6 bases). There are 14 residues in the CDR3. Germline V gene data show CDR1 as MNHNS and CDR2 as SASEGT. This CDR3 is CASSKQVRDTESFF. The CDR3 region has the DNA TGTGCCAGCAGTAAACAGGTTCGGGACACTGAATCTTTCTTT.

This clonotype has a count of ten or more. The chain joins TRBV29-1 to TRBJ1-5, with 9 bases matching TRBD1. This CDR3 is built from 14 residues. CDR1 and CDR2 from the germline V gene are SQVTM and ANQGSEA. CDR3 residues: CNLGQGSGNQPQHF. The CDR3 DNA reads as TGCAACCTGGGACAGGGTAGTGGCAATCAGCCCCAGCATTTT. The entire variable domain, with the rest obtained from reference TRBV29-1 and TRBJ1-5, is as follows: SAVISQKPSRDICQRGTSLTIQCQVDSQVTMMFWYRQQPGQSLTLIATANQGSEATYESGFVIDKFPISRPNLTFSTLTVSNMSPEDSSIYLCNLGQGSGNQPQHFGDGTRLSIL.

This clonotype appeared a few times. This may come from a read error, since a much larger clone is one base off. The chain couples TRBV2 to TRBJ1-5; perhaps TRBD1 as D (6 bases). CDR1 is SNHLY, CDR2 FYNNEI, per germline. The V end lost 7 bases, the J end lost 6 bases, and 16 bases lay between the germline ends. The length of the CDR3 is 14 residues. CDR3 sequence reads: CASIAYREGQPQHF. The DNA for the CDR3 is TGTGCCAGCATCGCGTACAGGGAAGGTCAGCCCCAGCATTTT.

This clonotype was counted at least ten times. The chain links TRBV28 to TRBJ1-5; D is undetermined. V lost 7 bases to trimming and J lost 9 bases, with 16 bases between them. Germline CDR1 MDHEN, CDR2 SYDVKM. The CDR3 extends over 13 amino acids. The CDR3 loop is CASTPVEPRPQHF. CDR3 nucleotide sequence: TGTGCCAGCACCCCAGTTGAGCCTAGGCCCCAGCATTTT.

About this clonotype: This likely stems from a read error, as it lies one base from a far larger clone. This sequence joins TRBV6-6 and TRBJ1-6; D might be TRBD1 (6 bases). The CDR3 runs to 16 residues. The germline V and J ends were trimmed by 8 bases and 6 bases, with 20 bases remaining between them. Germline V CDR1 and CDR2: MNHNY, SVGAGI (reference sequence). Here the CDR3 DNA reads TGTGCCAGCGCACTCAGGGGAGTCAGAGGTAATTCACCCCTCCACTTT. Protein sequence: CASALRGVRGNSPLHF.

This clonotype showed up many times. The chain couples TRBV6-5 to TRBJ2-7; TRBD2 aligns across 9 bases. This CDR3 region has 15 residues. The germline gives CDR1 MNHEY, CDR2 SVGAGI. The trim removed 2 bases at V and 3 bases at J, leaving 5 bases unmatched. The CDR3 DNA is TGTGCCAGCAGTTACCCCTCTAGCGGGAACTACGAGCAGTACTTC. It is translated as CASSYPSSGNYEQYF.

The table lists this clonotype with many counts. The chain combines TRBV20-1 with TRBJ2-2; TRBD1 aligns across 9 bases. The CDR3 consists of 14 residues. Trimming at V came to 5 bases and at J to 5 bases, leaving 6 bases not matched to a gene. The V gene's germline CDR1 is DFQATT and CDR2 SNEGSKA (reference sequence). Here the CDR3 DNA reads TGCAGTGCTGGACAGGGGATGGGGACCGGGGAGCTGTTTTTT. This encodes CSAGQGMGTGELFF.

This clonotype was counted a few times. The CDR3 loop is CASSLDASGNLGELFF. The DNA of the CDR3 is TGTGCCAGCAGCCTGGATGCTAGCGGGAACCTCGGGGAGCTGTTTTTT. The V call is TRBV7-2, the J call TRBJ2-2; 9 nucleotides match TRBD2. The CDR3 runs to 16 residues. Germline lookup yields CDR1 SGHTA and CDR2 FQGNSA. V trimming: 5 bases; J trimming: 7 bases; junction bases outside the gene matches: 11.

This clonotype was picked up many times. V gene TRBV18 combines with J gene TRBJ2-7; weak D call: TRBD1 (6 bases). Germline V lookup: CDR1 KGHSH, CDR2 LQKENI. V lost 5 bases and J lost 6, with 14 bases in between. The CDR3 extends over 13 amino acids. The CDR3 DNA reads TGTGCCAGCTCAATACGGACAGATCTCGAGCAGTACTTC. It codes for CASSIRTDLEQYF.